Each of the 19 T cell receptor beta chains below was sequenced from the same sample in a study of T cell responses to AZD1222 COVID-19 vaccine. The data were produced by immunoSEQ multiplex PCR, yet TCRdb's version contains in-frame clones alone and is incomplete. This table has 200,000 to 250,000 clones, roughly 94% appearing once. The sample was peripheral blood, taken 28 days after the second dose of the MenACWY control vaccine. The receptors here all came from an adult who received the MenACWY meningococcal vaccine as a control.

This clone came up once. This chain links TRBV9 with TRBJ2-5; tentatively, D is TRBD1 (5 bases). In germline, CDR1 is SGDLS, CDR2 YYNGEE. The CDR3 covers 15 residues. V was shortened by 0 bases and J by 1 base, with 10 bases between the two germline ends. CDR3 coding DNA: TGTGCCAGCAGCGTAGCTAGGGGTTTCCAAGAGACCCAGTACTTC. It codes for CASSVARGFQETQYF.

The genes are TRBV7-8 and TRBJ1-5; 7 bases align to TRBD1. CDR1 is SGHVS and CDR2 is FQNEAQ in the germline V gene. The CDR3 is 16 amino acids. Trimming at V came to 1 base and at J to 3 bases, leaving 6 bases not matched to a gene. CDR3 protein: CASSLGNRGINQPQHF. The CDR3 coding sequence is TGTGCCAGCAGCTTAGGTAACAGGGGAATCAATCAGCCCCAGCATTTT.

The chain joins TRBV18 to TRBJ2-5; tentative D call: TRBD2 (5 bases). V lost 5 bases and J lost 5, with 6 bases in between. This CDR3 is built from 11 residues. The germline V gene has CDR1 KGHSH and CDR2 LQKENI. The CDR3 reads CASSTRETQYF. As DNA, the CDR3 is TGTGCCAGCTCAACTAGGGAGACCCAGTACTTC. The full variable domain, rest sourced from reference TRBV18 and TRBJ2-5, is NAGVMQNPRHLVRRRGQEARLRCSPMKGHSHVYWYRQLPEEGLKFMVYLQKENIIDESGMPKERFSAEFPKEGPSILRIQQVVRGDSAAYFCASSTRETQYFGPGTRLLVL.

J is TRBJ2-1 and V is TRBV12-3 or TRBV12-4; D gene ambiguous. Trimming left V 5 bases short and J 15 bases short, with 17 bases between. This CDR3 comprises 12 residues. The CDR3 DNA is TGTGCCAGCAGTCCCTCTGGGCGAAAAGGGTTCTTC. Its translation is CASSPSGRKGFF.

The gene calls are TRBV9 and TRBJ2-1; 10 positions match TRBD2. Per germline, CDR1 SGDLS and CDR2 YYNGEE. V shed 0 bases, J shed 0 bases, and the junction held 6 bases outside the gene matches. This CDR3 spans 18 amino acids. CDR3 in DNA: TGTGCCAGCAGCGTAGGGCTAGCGGGAGAAGGCTCCTACAATGAGCAGTTCTTC. The encoded protein is CASSVGLAGEGSYNEQFF.

V gene TRBV5-3 combines with J gene TRBJ1-1; perhaps TRBD1 as D (6 bases). TRBV5-3 is an ORF for which the function is uncertain. The CDR3 is made up of 18 amino acids. Trimming stripped 4 bases from V and 1 base from J, with 23 bases between. CDR3 region: CARSLTPGHLRPNTEAFF. As DNA, the CDR3 is TGTGCCAGAAGCCTGACCCCGGGACATCTACGACCGAACACTGAAGCTTTCTTT.

The rearrangement links TRBV3-1 (or the pseudogene TRBV3-2) to TRBJ2-1; D may match TRBD1 or TRBD2 (6 bases each). The V end was cut by 4 bases, the J end by 9 bases, with 16 bases between. The CDR3 covers 14 residues. Looked up from germline, CDR1 is LGHDT and CDR2 is YNNKEL (reference sequence). In DNA, the CDR3 is TGTGCCAGCAGCCCCTTCGGGGGCACAGGTGAGCAGTTCTTC. This encodes CASSPFGGTGEQFF.

The chain employs TRBV5-6 and TRBJ2-7; D is perhaps TRBD1 (5 bases). The V end lost 0 bases, the J end lost 7 bases, and 8 bases lay between the germline ends. Germline CDR1 SGHDT, CDR2 YYEEEE. This CDR3 is built from 12 residues. The CDR3 nucleotides are TGTGCCAGCAGCTTGGGTCAGGGTGAGCAGTACTTC. Its protein product is CASSLGQGEQYF.

The chain combines TRBV9 with TRBJ2-3; TRBD2 aligns across 10 bases. The J segment lost 1 base and the V segment lost 4 bases, leaving 3 bases of the junction unmatched. Looked up from germline, CDR1 is SGDLS and CDR2 is YYNGEE. This CDR3 region has 15 residues. CDR3 bases: TGTGCCAGCAGCCCTGGGACTAGCGGCACAGATACGCAGTATTTT. It encodes CASSPGTSGTDTQYF.

On this clone: Germline and junction disagree at one end, which may indicate a read error. V is TRBV7-9 and J is TRBJ1-5; 8 bases match TRBD1. Germline lookup yields CDR1 SEHNR and CDR2 FQNEAQ (reference sequence). The CDR3 is made up of 16 amino acids. The CDR3 region is CASSVATGAPYQPQHF. In DNA form, the CDR3 reads TGTGCCAGCAGCGTAGCGACAGGGGCTCCTTATCAGCCCCAGCATTTT. Looking up the rest from reference TRBV7-9 and TRBJ1-5 gives the full variable domain: DTGVSQNPRHKITKRGQNVTFRCDPISEHNRLYWYRQTLGQGPEFLTYFQNEAQLEKSRLLSDRFSAERPKGSFSTLEIQRTEQGDSAMYLCASSVATGAPYQPQHFGDGTRLSIL.

A remark on this clone: One end of the junction is discordant with germline, which a read error may explain. The genes are TRBV9 and TRBJ2-1, with D possibly TRBD2 on 6 matching bases. CDR3 size: 12 residues. Germline CDR1 reads SGDLS; CDR2 reads YYNGEE. CDR3 amino acids: CASSGGGFDEIF. Written as DNA, the CDR3 is TGTGCCAGCAGCGGTGGGGGGTTCGACGAGATCTTC.

CDR3 amino acids: CAWNSGRDQPQHF. CDR3 nucleotide sequence: TGTGCCTGGAACTCAGGGAGGGATCAGCCCCAGCATTTT. This chain connects TRBV30 to TRBJ1-5; D is possibly TRBD1 (5 bases). The CDR3 spans 13 residues. Germline V CDR1 and CDR2: GTSNPN, SVGIG (reference sequence). Trimming took 4 bases from V and 5 from J, leaving 12 bases between them.

The chain uses TRBV6-4 and TRBJ2-7, with a tentative D call TRBD1 (5 bases). V lost 6 bases, J lost 1 base, and 10 bases lay in between. The length of the CDR3 is 13 residues. Per the germline V gene, CDR1 is MRHNA and CDR2 is SNTAGT. CDR3 bases: TGTGCCAGCAGCGCCCGACAGTCCTACGAGCAGTACTTC. Protein product: CASSARQSYEQYF.

This chain links TRBV19 with TRBJ2-1, with D perhaps TRBD2 (7 bases). Trimming stripped 5 bases from V and 6 bases from J, with 11 bases between. Germline V lookup: CDR1 LNHDA, CDR2 SQIVND (reference sequence). The CDR3 length is 13 residues. The CDR3: CASSYRGANEQFF. CDR3 coding DNA: TGTGCCAGTAGTTATCGGGGGGCCAATGAGCAGTTCTTC.

The chain combines TRBV5-1 with TRBJ2-3, with TRBD2 matching 8 bases. The V and J ends lost 0 bases and 0 bases, in that order; junction bases with no gene match: 9. The CDR3 runs 18 residues. Germline V gene lookup returns CDR1 SGHRS and CDR2 YFSETQ. The CDR3 nucleotides read TGCGCCAGCAGCTTGGGTACCGGGGGGGCCGTGAGCACAGATACGCAGTATTTT. Its translation is CASSLGTGGAVSTDTQYF.

Comment on this clone: The junction shows a germline mismatch at one end, possibly a read error. The chain employs TRBV7-2 and TRBJ2-1; 7 bases are a match to TRBD2. Germline CDR1 reads SGHTA; CDR2 reads FQGNSA. The CDR3 runs to 14 residues. The CDR3 DNA reads TGTGCCAGCAACTTAGCAGGGACGGGCGGGGGGCAGTTCTTC. Protein sequence: CASNLAGTGGGQFF. The whole variable domain, filled in from reference TRBV7-2 and TRBJ2-1, reads GAGVSQSPSNKVTEKGKDVELRCDPISGHTALYWYRQSLGQGLEFLIYFQGNSAPDKSGLPSDRFSAERTGGSVSTLTIQRTQQEDSAVYLCASNLAGTGGGQFFGPGTRLTVL.

This sequence joins TRBV6-2 or TRBV6-3 and TRBJ1-1; D is perhaps TRBD1 (6 bases). There are 14 residues in the CDR3. Germline CDR1 and CDR2: MNHEY and SVGEGT. V was clipped by 5 bases and J by 4 bases, with 14 bases between them. The CDR3 DNA reads TGTGCCAGCAGTCCCTTGCGGACAGCCACTGAAGCTTTCTTT. This sequence encodes CASSPLRTATEAFF.

The chain couples TRBV10-3 to TRBJ2-3, with D possibly TRBD2 on 6 matching bases. V shed 2 bases and J shed 2 bases, with 14 bases lying between them. CDR3 length equals 16 residues. From germline, CDR1 is ENHRY and CDR2 SYGVKD. The chain's CDR3 is CAISEPTSSVTDTQYF. In DNA form, the CDR3 reads TGTGCCATCAGTGAGCCTACCTCTAGCGTCACAGATACGCAGTATTTT.

V is TRBV29-1 and J is TRBJ1-2; no firm D call. V was trimmed by 0 bases and J by 0 bases, leaving 5 bases between them. Germline CDR1 and CDR2: SQVTM and ANQGSEA. The CDR3 sequence is 13 residues long. CDR3 coding DNA: TGCAGCGTTGAAGATGCAGCTAACTATGGCTACACCTTC. The encoded protein is CSVEDAANYGYTF. The full variable domain, completed using reference TRBV29-1 and TRBJ1-2, is SAVISQKPSRDICQRGTSLTIQCQVDSQVTMMFWYRQQPGQSLTLIATANQGSEATYESGFVIDKFPISRPNLTFSTLTVSNMSPEDSSIYLCSVEDAANYGYTFGSGTRLTVV.